This is a list of T cell receptor beta chains from one sample in a study of blood T cell repertoires in COVID-19. Clones were sequenced by immunoSEQ multiplex PCR, and TCRdb holds only the in-frame ones, with some missing. Of approximately 210,000 clones detected, under 90% appear once; the ten largest clones hold 8% to 9%. Sequencing was carried out using PBMCs or T cells enriched from blood (not recorded which). The receptors stem from a woman aged 45-60 years with acute COVID-19. CDR3s include the opening cysteine and the closing phenylalanine or tryptophan.

j_gene | v_gene | CDR3aa
TRBJ1-4 | TRBV18 | CASSPPGTRGEKLFF
TRBJ2-2 | TRBV4-1 | CASSSRGSSGVYTGELFF
TRBJ2-1 | TRBV7-9 | CASSLGSGSGYNEQFF
TRBJ1-1 | TRBV2 | CASRRDGPEAFF
TRBJ2-2 | TRBV6-5 | CASSYSLAGNTGELFF
TRBJ1-1 | TRBV5-8 | CASSLGGGLNTEAFF
TRBJ2-7 | TRBV28 | CASSTHGRSPYEQYF
TRBJ2-3 | TRBV6-5 | CASSYLQGRTDTQYF
TRBJ2-1 | TRBV7-3 | CASSIAGGFNEQFF
TRBJ1-1 | TRBV9 | CASSNMNTEAFF
TRBJ1-2 | TRBV7-2 | CASSLIGQGKIYGYTF
TRBJ2-7 | TRBV10-3 | CAISDYPGYEQYF